Given below is one TCR beta chain in context. In the source study's methods: Reference gene primer amplification gave nucleated cell count estimates. This table comes from immunoSEQ multiplex PCR, and its TCRdb copy is limited to in-frame clones, with some not included. Clone size and V and J calls were adopted from that table, with D and trimming inferred from the DNA. The sample holds tens of thousands of clones; over 75% are singletons and the top ten take 10%. This CDR3 spans 21 amino acids. Germline V gene sequence: CDR1 SGDLS, CDR2 YYNGEE. V lost 10 bases and J lost 0; bases outside the gene matches: 26. This entry belongs to a study of blood T cell repertoires in COVID-19. On the study more broadly: Spain, Italy and the United States supplied samples that represented acute and convalescent COVID-19. T cells, B-cell-depleted T cells, or PBMCs provided the cDNA or gDNA that served as material.

The chain has TRBV9 and TRBJ2-1; the match to TRBD2 covers 9 bases. The TCR was taken from a human donor in a cohort sampled during active COVID-19. The sample comprised peripheral blood. CDR3 nucleotide sequence: TGTGCCCAGACCCTAGCCTGGGTAGCGGGAGCCCTCTCTAGCTCCTACAATGAGCAGTTCTTC. This codes for CAQTLAWVAGALSSSYNEQFF.